The 14 T cell receptor beta chains below were found in one sample sequenced in a study of response to subunit inactivated influenza vaccine. TCRdb reprocessed the RT-PCR reads via MiXCR and lists one record per CDR3 protein. The sample includes fewer than 550,000 distinct CDR3 sequences, roughly 23% of them seen just once. The source was CD4+ T cells sorted from PBMCs, collected around 5 days after vaccination. These receptors came from a middle-aged man who received an inactivated influenza vaccine.

This clonotype turned up a few times. This rearrangement joins TRBV7-2 to TRBJ2-7; 8 bases are shared with TRBD1. Trimming cost V 5 bases and J 7 bases; bases outside gene matches: 10. There are 14 residues in the CDR3. Germline V lookup: CDR1 SGHTA, CDR2 FQGNSA. The CDR3 here is CASSPRTGLREQYF. The CDR3 DNA reads as TGTGCCAGCAGCCCCCGGACAGGGCTGAGGGAGCAGTACTTC.

The CDR3 loop reads CASSLGGGSSGANVLTF. Written as DNA, the CDR3 is TGTGCCAGCAGCTTAGGCGGAGGGAGTTCTGGGGCCAACGTCCTGACTTTC. The J gene is TRBJ2-6, the V gene TRBV7-9; possibly TRBD2 for D (6 bases). CDR3 length: 17 amino acids. Trimming removed 1 base from V and 1 base from J, with 11 bases in between. The germline gives CDR1 SEHNR, CDR2 FQNEAQ (reference sequence).

The V call is TRBV7-2, the J call TRBJ1-2; 8 positions agree with TRBD1. Germline V lookup: CDR1 SGHTA, CDR2 FQGNSA. This CDR3 has 16 residues. The V and J ends lost 0 bases and 8 bases, in that order; junction bases with no gene match: 11. For the CDR3, the DNA is TGTGCCAGCAGCTTAGCCCCCAAACAGGGGGTCGAAGGCTACACCTTC. Translating it yields CASSLAPKQGVEGYTF. The entire variable domain, with the rest obtained from reference TRBV7-2 and TRBJ1-2, is as follows: GAGVSQSPSNKVTEKGKDVELRCDPISGHTALYWYRQSLGQGLEFLIYFQGNSAPDKSGLPSDRFSAERTGGSVSTLTIQRTQQEDSAVYLCASSLAPKQGVEGYTFGSGTRLTVV.

The chain employs TRBV9 and TRBJ1-3, with D unclear. Trimming cost V 3 bases and J 0 bases, with 13 bases left between them. This CDR3 contains 16 residues. Germline V gene sequence: CDR1 SGDLS, CDR2 YYNGEE. CDR3 in amino acids: CASSETAGFSGNTIYF. Written as DNA, the CDR3 is TGTGCCAGCAGCGAAACTGCGGGATTCTCTGGAAACACCATATATTTT.

In its sample, this clonotype was seen a few times. V is TRBV4-3 and J is TRBJ1-6; no clear D. The CDR3 loop spans 13 amino acids. V shed 2 bases and J shed 6 bases, with 5 bases lying between them. In germline, CDR1 is LGHNA, CDR2 YSLEER. Here the CDR3 reads CASSQWANSPLHF. Written as DNA, the CDR3 is TGCGCCAGCAGCCAATGGGCTAATTCACCCCTCCACTTT.

This clonotype occurred many times. This sequence joins TRBV7-8 and TRBJ2-7; D is perhaps TRBD1 (6 bases). The CDR3 covers 13 residues. V shed 5 bases and J shed 1 base, with 9 bases lying between them. CDR1 is SGHVS and CDR2 is FQNEAQ in the germline V gene. The CDR3 DNA reads TGTGCCAGCAGCCCCAGGGGATCCTACGAGCAGTACTTC. This sequence encodes CASSPRGSYEQYF.

This clonotype has just a few counts. The genes are TRBV7-9 and TRBJ1-2, with 7 bases fitting TRBD1. The CDR3 sequence is 13 residues long. The germline gives CDR1 SEHNR, CDR2 FQNEAQ (reference sequence). The J segment lost 7 bases and the V segment lost 8 bases, leaving 10 bases of the junction unmatched. The CDR3 coding sequence is TGTGCCAGCCTATCGACAGGGACGAGTGGCTACACCTTC. This encodes CASLSTGTSGYTF.

The chain recombines TRBV3-1 with TRBJ1-1, with D possibly being TRBD1 (6 bases). Germline CDR1 LGHDT, CDR2 YNNKEL (reference sequence). The CDR3 is 15 residues long. The V gene lost 0 bases and the J gene lost 5 bases, with 13 bases spanning the gap. The CDR3 protein is CASSQEYRDGTEAFF. The CDR3 coding sequence is TGTGCCAGCAGCCAAGAATACAGGGATGGGACTGAAGCTTTCTTT.

A few counts support this clonotype. Germline and junction disagree at one end, which may indicate a read error. This chain links TRBV7-9 with TRBJ2-1, with D possibly being TRBD2 (5 bases). Germline values: CDR1 SEHNR, CDR2 FQNEAQ (reference sequence). This CDR3 comprises 13 residues. CDR3 DNA sequence: TGTGCCAGCAGCTTAGAGGTGGACCGACGGGGAAACTTC. Residues: CASSLEVDRRGNF. The full variable domain, its missing parts supplied by reference TRBV7-9 and TRBJ2-1, is DTGVSQNPRHKITKRGQNVTFRCDPISEHNRLYWYRQTLGQGPEFLTYFQNEAQLEKSRLLSDRFSAERPKGSFSTLEIQRTEQGDSAMYLCASSLEVDRRGNFGPGTRLTVL.

V gene TRBV6-1 combines with J gene TRBJ2-3; TRBD2 aligns across 9 bases. The CDR3 runs to 16 residues. After removal of 7 bases from V and 0 bases from J, the junction contained 8 bases not matched to a gene. Germline CDR1 is MNHNS and CDR2 is SASEGT. CDR3 region: CASKDPSGDSTDTQYF. The CDR3 DNA follows: TGTGCCAGCAAAGATCCTAGCGGGGACAGCACAGATACGCAGTATTTT.

The J gene is TRBJ1-5, the V gene TRBV20-1; TRBD1 might be the D (6 bases). CDR1 and CDR2 (germline): DFQATT, SNEGSKA (reference sequence). Trimming shortened V by 3 bases and J by 0 bases, and 15 bases separated the two germline ends. This CDR3 is 16 amino acids long. CDR3 coding DNA: TGCAGTGCTAGTGAAGGCAGGGGAATTAGCAATCAGCCCCAGCATTTT. This gives the protein CSASEGRGISNQPQHF.

This chain connects TRBV4-3 to TRBJ1-3; tentatively, D is TRBD1 (5 bases). Germline V CDR1 and CDR2: LGHNA, YSLEER. The V gene lost 0 bases and the J gene lost 1 base, with 19 bases spanning the gap. This CDR3 has 19 residues. CDR3 region: CASSQEGHAGDLSGNTIYF. The CDR3 DNA is TGCGCCAGCAGCCAAGAAGGTCATGCGGGGGACCTGTCTGGAAACACCATATATTTT.

This clonotype turned up a few times. The chain combines TRBV27 with TRBJ1-2; maybe TRBD1 (5 bases). V shed 4 bases and J shed 4 bases, with 13 bases lying between them. Looked up from germline, CDR1 is MNHEY and CDR2 is SMNVEV (reference sequence). The CDR3 consists of 14 residues. CDR3 sequence: CASSSQTGAYGYTF. The CDR3 DNA sequence: TGTGCCAGCAGTTCACAGACCGGGGCCTATGGCTACACCTTC.

This clonotype was seen more than once but under ten times. The V gene is TRBV30, the J gene TRBJ2-4; 10 bases line up with TRBD1. The germline V gene has CDR1 GTSNPN and CDR2 SVGIG (reference sequence). J lost 7 bases, V lost 5 bases, and 5 bases had no gene match. The CDR3 contains 13 residues. CDR3 nucleotide sequence: TGTGCCTGGCGGACAGGGGGAACCAACATTCAGTACTTC. Residues: CAWRTGGTNIQYF.